This T cell receptor beta chain was recovered during a study of beta chain features in type 1 diabetes. Study as a whole: Similarity in age, gender and cell yields was seen between patients and healthy donors.

This clone occurred a few times. As every portion of the isolated RNA was reverse transcribed, the sequencing read expressed TCRB transcripts. Method: immunoSEQ multiplex PCR; TCRdb's copy keeps in-frame clones and lacks some. Of a few hundred thousand clones listed, about 15% are singletons. The sample was naive CD4+ T cells from blood. The sequence was obtained from a man under 40 in good health.

The CDR3 sequence: CASSPTAAMGETQYF. Written as DNA, the CDR3 is TGTGCCAGCTCACCAACAGCCGCAATGGGAGAGACCCAGTACTTC. The rearrangement uses TRBV18 and TRBJ2-5; D gene unclear. Germline CDR1 reads KGHSH; CDR2 reads LQKENI. The CDR3 sequence is 15 residues long. V lost 2 bases, J lost 4 bases, and 14 bases lay in between.